These 15 T cell receptor beta chains were sequenced from one sample in a study of shared clonotypes between healthy human individuals. Assay: immunoSEQ multiplex PCR; the TCRdb copy retains only in-frame clones and omits some. In the table there are 2 million to 2.5 million clones, over 90% of which are singletons. Sequenced input: naive CD4+ T cells from PBMCs. Specified subset: CD45RA+ positively selected. These receptors originate from a man in his late teens or twenties in good health. Some clones in this sample may be carry-over from other donors' samples.

The chain is built from TRBV28 and TRBJ2-5; no clear D. Germline V gene sequence: CDR1 MDHEN, CDR2 SYDVKM. Trimming took off 3 bases at V and 5 bases at J, with 10 bases between the two ends. The CDR3 is 13 amino acids. The DNA for the CDR3 is TGTGCCAGCAGTTTCGGGTTTTCGGAGACCCAGTACTTC. Translation gives CASSFGFSETQYF.

This chain connects TRBV2 to TRBJ2-1; perhaps TRBD2 as D (5 bases). Germline CDR1 reads SNHLY; CDR2 reads FYNNEI. Trimming took off 4 bases at V and 9 bases at J, with 16 bases between the two ends. CDR3 length equals 14 residues. CDR3 coding DNA: TGTGCCAGCAGTGCCTCATCCCCACGGGGTGAGCAGTTCTTC. Amino acids: CASSASSPRGEQFF.

In nucleotides, the CDR3 is TGTGCCAGCAGCGCATTAGAAGAGACCCAGTACTTC. Amino acids: CASSALEETQYF. This chain links TRBV5-6 with TRBJ2-5; D not certain. V was shortened by 4 bases and J by 3 bases, with 7 bases between the two germline ends. Germline V gene data show CDR1 as SGHDT and CDR2 as YYEEEE. The CDR3 is 12 residues long.

Notes on this clone: Other DNA sequences from this sample encode an identical CDR3 as well. The chain couples TRBV28 to TRBJ1-5, with 8 nucleotides matching TRBD1. In germline, CDR1 is MDHEN, CDR2 SYDVKM. The CDR3 contains 14 residues. V shed 5 bases, J shed 5 bases, and the junction held 5 bases outside the gene matches. This CDR3 reads CASSPGQGDQPQHF. The CDR3 region has the DNA TGTGCCAGCAGTCCTGGACAGGGTGATCAGCCCCAGCATTTT.

J is TRBJ1-5 and V is TRBV27; the match to TRBD1 covers 9 bases. The CDR3 consists of 15 residues. V lost 8 bases to trimming and J lost 7 bases; unmatched junction nucleotides: 12. Germline V gene data show CDR1 as MNHEY and CDR2 as SMNVEV (reference sequence). The CDR3 DNA follows: TGTGCCAGCTGGAACCCCGGGACAGGGCAACAGCCCCAGCATTTT. It specifies CASWNPGTGQQPQHF.

Here the CDR3 reads CASSTSGTSGDWLFF. The CDR3 nucleotides read TGTGCCAGCAGCACGTCCGGGACATCCGGTGACTGGCTGTTTTTT. V usage is TRBV5-6 and J usage is TRBJ2-2; D is perhaps TRBD1 (6 bases). This CDR3 region has 15 residues. Germline CDR1 reads SGHDT; CDR2 reads YYEEEE. V was clipped by 4 bases and J by 13 bases, with 23 bases between them.

The chain couples TRBV18 to TRBJ2-1; D is ambiguous. The CDR3 consists of 15 residues. CDR1 and CDR2 from the germline V gene are KGHSH and LQKENI. Trimming took 6 bases from V and 10 from J, leaving 22 bases between them. For the CDR3, the DNA is TGTGCCAGCTCCCCGGATAGACTCGTCGTTGGAGAGCAGTTCTTC. The encoded protein is CASSPDRLVVGEQFF.

A note on this clone: Different DNA sequences within this sample yield the same CDR3. The V call is TRBV28, the J call TRBJ2-7, with TRBD1 identical over 8 bases. Germline lookup yields CDR1 MDHEN and CDR2 SYDVKM. The CDR3 covers 13 residues. J gave up 3 bases and V 5 bases, and 3 bases lay outside the gene matches. The DNA for the CDR3 is TGTGCCAGCAGTCTGGGACAGGACTACGAGCAGTACTTC. Protein product: CASSLGQDYEQYF. The full variable domain, its missing parts supplied by reference TRBV28 and TRBJ2-7, is DVKVTQSSRYLVKRTGEKVFLECVQDMDHENMFWYRQDPGLGLRLIYFSYDVKMKEKGDIPEGYSVSREKKERFSLILESASTNQTSMYLCASSLGQDYEQYFGPGTRLTVT.

J is TRBJ1-1 and V is TRBV28; 11 bases agree with TRBD1. The CDR3 sequence is 14 residues long. Looked up from germline, CDR1 is MDHEN and CDR2 is SYDVKM. Losses at the gene ends were 6 bases for V and 5 bases for J; bases not matched to a gene: 5. The CDR3 DNA reads as TGTGCCAGCAGGTTGGGGACAGGGGGAACTGAAGCTTTCTTT. Translation gives CASRLGTGGTEAFF.

The rearrangement uses TRBV27 and TRBJ2-7; TRBD2 matches at 13 bases. This CDR3 has 14 residues. With V trimmed by 5 bases and J by 6 bases, 4 bases remained unmatched. Germline V gene sequence: CDR1 MNHEY, CDR2 SMNVEV (reference sequence). The CDR3 here is CASSTSGRASEQYF. The CDR3 bases are TGTGCCAGCAGTACTAGCGGGAGGGCCTCCGAGCAGTACTTC.

With respect to this clone: The CDR3 does not end in the conserved phenylalanine or tryptophan, so this is likely a read error. The chain employs TRBV28 and TRBJ1-2, with TRBD1 as a possible D gene (6 bases). In germline, CDR1 is MDHEN, CDR2 SYDVKM. The CDR3 is 15 amino acids. Trimming left V 4 bases short and J 1 base short, with 13 bases between. CDR3 sequence: CASSSGDGRNYGYTL. CDR3 coding DNA: TGTGCCAGCAGTTCAGGGGACGGACGTAACTATGGCTACACCCTC.

The J gene is TRBJ1-1, the V gene TRBV7-3; D perhaps matches TRBD1 (5 bases). Trimming left V 1 base short and J 4 bases short, with 16 bases between. The germline CDR1 and CDR2 sequences are SGHTA and FQGTGA. CDR3 size: 16 residues. The CDR3 here is CASSLRGGRVSTEAFF. CDR3 in DNA: TGTGCCAGCAGCTTAAGGGGTGGCAGGGTGAGCACTGAAGCTTTCTTT.

This chain uses TRBV28 with TRBJ2-3; a possible D gene is TRBD1 (5 bases). The V and J ends lost 4 bases and 5 bases respectively, with 16 bases between them. From germline, CDR1 is MDHEN and CDR2 SYDVKM. The CDR3 is 15 residues long. The CDR3 coding sequence is TGTGCCAGCAGTTCCCCCCTAGGGGCCGGAGATACGCAGTATTTT. It translates to CASSSPLGAGDTQYF.

The chain links TRBV7-2 to TRBJ1-1; D remains unclear. The CDR3 is 18 amino acids. V was clipped by 5 bases and J by 4 bases, with 26 bases between them. CDR1 is SGHTA, CDR2 FQGNSA, per germline. The CDR3: CASSTPKVSFGVSTEAFF. The CDR3 nucleotides read TGTGCCAGCAGCACACCTAAGGTTTCGTTCGGGGTAAGCACTGAAGCTTTCTTT.

The V and J genes are TRBV5-5 and TRBJ1-2, with 7 bases matching TRBD1. CDR3 length: 15 amino acids. V gave up 3 bases and J gave up 4 bases; unmatched junction bases: 9. Germline CDR1 is SGHKS and CDR2 is YYEKEE (reference sequence). The CDR3 nucleotides read TGTGCCAGCAGCTCTACCGGGCAGGGGGGCTATGGCTACACCTTC. The encoded protein is CASSSTGQGGYGYTF.